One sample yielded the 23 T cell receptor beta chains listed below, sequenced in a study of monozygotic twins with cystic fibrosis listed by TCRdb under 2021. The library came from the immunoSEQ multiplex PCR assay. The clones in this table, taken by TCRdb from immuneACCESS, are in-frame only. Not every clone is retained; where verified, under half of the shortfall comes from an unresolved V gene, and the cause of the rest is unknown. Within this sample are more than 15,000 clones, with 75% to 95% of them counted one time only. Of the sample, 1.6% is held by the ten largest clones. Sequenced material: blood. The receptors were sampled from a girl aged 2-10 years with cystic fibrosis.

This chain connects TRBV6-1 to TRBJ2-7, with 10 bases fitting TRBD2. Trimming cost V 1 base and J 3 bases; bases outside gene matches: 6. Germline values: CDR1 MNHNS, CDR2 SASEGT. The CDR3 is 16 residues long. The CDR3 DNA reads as TGTGCCAGCAGTGAAGACTTAGCGGGGGGAAACTACGAGCAGTACTTC. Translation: CASSEDLAGGNYEQYF.

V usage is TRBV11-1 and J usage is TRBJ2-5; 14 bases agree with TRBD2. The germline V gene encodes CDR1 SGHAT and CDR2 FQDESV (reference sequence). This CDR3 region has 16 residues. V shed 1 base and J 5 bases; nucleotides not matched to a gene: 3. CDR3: CASSLGLAGGMETQYF. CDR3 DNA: TGTGCCAGCAGCTTAGGACTAGCGGGAGGGATGGAGACCCAGTACTTC.

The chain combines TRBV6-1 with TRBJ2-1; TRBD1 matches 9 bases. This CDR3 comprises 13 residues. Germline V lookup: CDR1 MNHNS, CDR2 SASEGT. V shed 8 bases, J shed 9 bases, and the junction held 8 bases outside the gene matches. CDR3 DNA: TGTGCCAGCGGGGTACAGGGGGCGCGTGAGCAGTTCTTC. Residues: CASGVQGAREQFF.

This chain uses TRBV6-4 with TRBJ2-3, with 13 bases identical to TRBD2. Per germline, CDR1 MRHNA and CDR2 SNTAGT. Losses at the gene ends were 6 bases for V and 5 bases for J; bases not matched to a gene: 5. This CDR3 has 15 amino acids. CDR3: CASSVLAGGGDTQYF. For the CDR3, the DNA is TGTGCCAGCAGCGTACTAGCGGGAGGGGGAGATACGCAGTATTTT.

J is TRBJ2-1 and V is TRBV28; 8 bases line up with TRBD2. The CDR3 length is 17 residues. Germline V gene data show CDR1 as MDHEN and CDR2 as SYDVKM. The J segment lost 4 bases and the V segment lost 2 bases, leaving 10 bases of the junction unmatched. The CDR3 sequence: CASSLEGHASGYNEQFF. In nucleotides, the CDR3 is TGTGCCAGCAGTTTAGAGGGACATGCTAGCGGGTACAATGAGCAGTTCTTC.

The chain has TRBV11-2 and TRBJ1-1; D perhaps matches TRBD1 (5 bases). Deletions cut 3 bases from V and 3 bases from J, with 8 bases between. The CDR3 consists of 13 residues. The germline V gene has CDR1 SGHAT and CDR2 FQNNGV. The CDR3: CASSFTRDTEAFF. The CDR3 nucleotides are TGTGCCAGCAGCTTCACCAGGGACACTGAAGCTTTCTTT.

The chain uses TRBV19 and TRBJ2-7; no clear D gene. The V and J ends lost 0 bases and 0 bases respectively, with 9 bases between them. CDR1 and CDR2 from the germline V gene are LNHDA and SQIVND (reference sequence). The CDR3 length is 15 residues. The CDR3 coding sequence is TGTGCCAGTAGTATAGATAATGGCGGCTCCTACGAGCAGTACTTC. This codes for CASSIDNGGSYEQYF.

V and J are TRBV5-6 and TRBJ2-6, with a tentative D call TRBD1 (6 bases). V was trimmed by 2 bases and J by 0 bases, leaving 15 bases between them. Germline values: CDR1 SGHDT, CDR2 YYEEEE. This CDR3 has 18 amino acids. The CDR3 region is CASSLGTRGYSGANVLTF. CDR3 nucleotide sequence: TGTGCCAGCAGCTTAGGGACAAGGGGCTACTCTGGGGCCAACGTCCTGACTTTC.

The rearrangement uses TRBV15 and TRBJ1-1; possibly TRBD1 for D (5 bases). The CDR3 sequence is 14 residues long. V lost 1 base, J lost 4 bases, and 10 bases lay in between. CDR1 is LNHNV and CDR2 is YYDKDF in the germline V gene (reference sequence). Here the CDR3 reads CATSRVGTGTEAFF. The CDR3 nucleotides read TGTGCCACCAGCAGAGTGGGGACGGGCACTGAAGCTTTCTTT.

CDR3 DNA sequence: TGTGCCAGCACAGTTCGTCACACTGAAGCTTTCTTT. Residues: CASTVRHTEAFF. This sequence joins TRBV6-1 and TRBJ1-1, with D uncertain. Germline CDR1 MNHNS, CDR2 SASEGT. The CDR3 totals 12 residues. V shed 7 bases and J shed 3 bases, with 9 bases lying between them.

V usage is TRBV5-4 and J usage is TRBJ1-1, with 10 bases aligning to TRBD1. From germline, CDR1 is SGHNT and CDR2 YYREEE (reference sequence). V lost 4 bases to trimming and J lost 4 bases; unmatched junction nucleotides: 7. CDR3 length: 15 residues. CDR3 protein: CASSPDRGRGTEAFF. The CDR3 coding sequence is TGTGCCAGCAGCCCCGACAGGGGGCGCGGCACTGAAGCTTTCTTT. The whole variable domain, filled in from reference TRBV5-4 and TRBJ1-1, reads ETGVTQSPTHLIKTRGQQVTLRCSSQSGHNTVSWYQQALGQGPQFIFQYYREEENGRGNFPPRFSGLQFPNYSSELNVNALELDDSALYLCASSPDRGRGTEAFFGQGTRLTVV.

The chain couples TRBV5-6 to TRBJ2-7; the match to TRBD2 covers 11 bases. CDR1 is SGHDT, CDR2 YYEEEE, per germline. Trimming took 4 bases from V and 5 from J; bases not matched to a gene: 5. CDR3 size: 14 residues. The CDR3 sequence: CASSPGLAGHEQYF. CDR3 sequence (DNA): TGTGCCAGCAGCCCCGGACTAGCGGGTCACGAGCAGTACTTC.

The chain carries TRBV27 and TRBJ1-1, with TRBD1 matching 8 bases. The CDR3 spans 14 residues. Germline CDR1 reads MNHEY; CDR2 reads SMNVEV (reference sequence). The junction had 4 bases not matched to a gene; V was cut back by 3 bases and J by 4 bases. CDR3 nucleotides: TGTGCCAGCAGTTTGGCAGGGGGCCCCACTGAAGCTTTCTTT. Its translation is CASSLAGGPTEAFF.

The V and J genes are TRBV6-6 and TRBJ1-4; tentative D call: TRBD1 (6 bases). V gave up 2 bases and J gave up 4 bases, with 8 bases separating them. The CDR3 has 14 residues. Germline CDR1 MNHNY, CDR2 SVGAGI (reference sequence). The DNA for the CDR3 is TGTGCCAGCAGTTACAGGGGGGGTAATGAAAAACTGTTTTTT. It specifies CASSYRGGNEKLFF.

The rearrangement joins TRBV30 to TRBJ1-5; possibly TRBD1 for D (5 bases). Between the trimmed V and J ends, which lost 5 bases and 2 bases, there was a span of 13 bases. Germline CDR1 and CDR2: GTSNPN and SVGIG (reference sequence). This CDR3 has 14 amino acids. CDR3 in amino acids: CAWGPGPRNQPQHF. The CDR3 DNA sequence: TGTGCCTGGGGCCCGGGACCTCGCAATCAGCCCCAGCATTTT.

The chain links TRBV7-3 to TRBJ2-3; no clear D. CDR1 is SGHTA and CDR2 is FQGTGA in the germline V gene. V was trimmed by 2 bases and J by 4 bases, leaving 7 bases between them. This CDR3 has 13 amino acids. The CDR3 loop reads CASSLGGPDTQYF. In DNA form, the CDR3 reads TGTGCCAGCAGCTTAGGTGGTCCAGATACGCAGTATTTT.

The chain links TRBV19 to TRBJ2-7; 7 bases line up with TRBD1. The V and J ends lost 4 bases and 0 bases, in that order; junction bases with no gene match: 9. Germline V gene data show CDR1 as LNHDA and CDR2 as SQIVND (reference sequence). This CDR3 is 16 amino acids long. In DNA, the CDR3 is TGTGCCAGTAGTACCGCGACAGGGCTTCACTCCTACGAGCAGTACTTC. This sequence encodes CASSTATGLHSYEQYF.

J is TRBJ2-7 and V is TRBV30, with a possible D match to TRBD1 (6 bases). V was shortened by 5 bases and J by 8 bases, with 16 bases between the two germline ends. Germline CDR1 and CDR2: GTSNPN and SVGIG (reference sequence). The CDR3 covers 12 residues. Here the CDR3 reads CAWGSQGRKQYF. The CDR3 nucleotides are TGTGCCTGGGGATCTCAGGGGAGAAAGCAGTACTTC.

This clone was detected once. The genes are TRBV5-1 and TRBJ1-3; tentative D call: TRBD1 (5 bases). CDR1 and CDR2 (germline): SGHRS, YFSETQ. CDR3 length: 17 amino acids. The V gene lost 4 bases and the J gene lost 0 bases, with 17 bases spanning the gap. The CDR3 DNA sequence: TGCGCCAGCAGCCCGGCACCGGGACGGAACTCTGGAAACACCATATATTTT. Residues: CASSPAPGRNSGNTIYF.

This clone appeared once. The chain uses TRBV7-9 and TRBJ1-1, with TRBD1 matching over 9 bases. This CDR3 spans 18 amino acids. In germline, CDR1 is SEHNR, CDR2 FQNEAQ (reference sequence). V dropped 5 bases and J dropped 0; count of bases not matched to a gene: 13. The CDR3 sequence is CASSQPGQGIGVNTEAFF. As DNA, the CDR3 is TGTGCCAGCAGCCAGCCGGGACAGGGAATTGGTGTGAACACTGAAGCTTTCTTT. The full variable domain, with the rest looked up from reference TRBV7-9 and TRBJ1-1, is DTGVSQNPRHKITKRGQNVTFRCDPISEHNRLYWYRQTLGQGPEFLTYFQNEAQLEKSRLLSDRFSAERPKGSFSTLEIQRTEQGDSAMYLCASSQPGQGIGVNTEAFFGQGTRLTVV.

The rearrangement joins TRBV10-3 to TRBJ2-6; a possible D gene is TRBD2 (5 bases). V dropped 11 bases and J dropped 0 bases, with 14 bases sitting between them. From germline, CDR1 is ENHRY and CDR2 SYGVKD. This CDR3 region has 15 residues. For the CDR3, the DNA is TGTGCCGCAAGACCGGGAATCTCTGGGGCCAACGTCCTGACTTTC. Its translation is CAARPGISGANVLTF.

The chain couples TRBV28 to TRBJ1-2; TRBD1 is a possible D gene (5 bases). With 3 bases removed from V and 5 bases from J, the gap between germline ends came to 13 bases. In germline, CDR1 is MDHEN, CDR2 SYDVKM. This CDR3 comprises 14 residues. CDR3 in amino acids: CASSFIRDGYGYTF. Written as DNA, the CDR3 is TGTGCCAGCAGTTTCATCAGGGATGGGTATGGCTACACCTTC.

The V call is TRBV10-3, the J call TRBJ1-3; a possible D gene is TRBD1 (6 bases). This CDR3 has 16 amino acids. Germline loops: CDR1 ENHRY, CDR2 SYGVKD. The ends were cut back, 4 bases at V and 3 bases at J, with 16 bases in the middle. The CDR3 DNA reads TGTGCCATCAGTGCGGGGCAGGGGAGAGGTGGAAACACCATATATTTT. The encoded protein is CAISAGQGRGGNTIYF.